This TCR beta chain is drawn from a study of regulatory T cells in long-lasting Graves disease. HTBI primers from iRepertoire and Arm-PCR of CDR3 regions yielded the TCR beta libraries. TCRdb re-called the multiplex PCR reads with MiXCR, one entry per CDR3 protein. The sample comprises approximately 690,000 distinct CDR3 sequences, about 32% of which are singletons, and roughly 46% rests with the top ten. Described time point: persistent/refractory GD, antithyroid drugs over 5 years with positive TRAb. PBMC-extracted RNA yielded the TCR library. Doctors identified Graves' disease using the American Thyroid Association guidelines. Per the germline V gene, CDR1 is LNHDA and CDR2 is SQIVND (reference sequence). J was trimmed by 10 bases and V by 3 bases; bases with no gene match: 11. The CDR3 is made up of 14 amino acids.

Material: peripheral blood mononuclear cells (PBMCs), obtained when the disease was refractory, from a patient treated with antithyroid drugs. The rearrangement links TRBV19 to TRBJ1-2; 7 bases fit TRBD1. This sequence was found in a female donor with Graves disease. The CDR3 nucleotides are TGTGCCAGTAGTATTCCGACAGGGATTGACGACTACACCTTC. Residues: CASSIPTGIDDYTF. The variable domain in full, with the rest retrieved from reference TRBV19 and TRBJ1-2, is DGGITQSPKYLFRKEGQNVTLSCEQNLNHDAMYWYRQDPGQGLRLIYYSQIVNDFQKGDIAEGYSVSREKKESFPLTVTSAQKNPTAFYLCASSIPTGIDDYTFGSGTRLTVV.